This T cell receptor (beta chain) appears in the sequencing data of a study of cytomegalovirus exposure and HLA in healthy donors. Primers included in the PCR were 60 Vbeta and 13 Jbeta primers. Some clones are missing from TCRdb's copy, which holds only in-frame ones; the method was immunoSEQ multiplex PCR. Seen in this sample are almost 35,000 clones; the ten most common clones hold under 2%. The germline V gene has CDR1 SEHNR and CDR2 FQNEAQ (reference sequence). Germline trimming cut 5 bases from V and 2 bases from J; bases unmatched to any gene: 10. The length of the CDR3 is 18 residues. The sequenced material came from PBMCs. The rearrangement links TRBV7-9 to TRBJ1-5; 12 bases agree with TRBD1. The TCR was taken from a woman aged 35 to 49 in good health and CMV-seropositive. The CDR3 here is CASSPGTGGTVGNQPQHF. CDR3 nucleotide sequence: TGTGCCAGCAGCCCCGGGACAGGGGGCACTGTGGGCAATCAGCCCCAGCATTTT.